This T cell receptor beta chain was captured by sequencing in a study of blood T cell repertoires in COVID-19. Across the whole study: Whether acute or convalescent, the COVID-19 samples came from the United States, Italy and Spain. T cells, B-cell-depleted T cells, or PBMCs provided the cDNA or gDNA that served as material.

TCRdb's copy holds only in-frame clones and misses some; the assay was immunoSEQ multiplex PCR. The sample carries approximately 53,000 clones, about 83% recorded once. This clone has a single count. The TCR originated in a man between 40 and 49 years old with acute or convalescent COVID-19. Sequenced: peripheral blood.

CDR3 sequence reads: CASSPGYSYNEQFF. The CDR3 DNA sequence: TGTGCCAGCAGCCCCGGTTACTCCTACAATGAGCAGTTCTTC. The chain combines TRBV27 with TRBJ2-1; D is unclear. V gave up 6 bases and J gave up 0 bases, with 9 bases separating them. Germline-derived CDR1 and CDR2 are MNHEY and SMNVEV (reference sequence). CDR3 length: 14 amino acids.